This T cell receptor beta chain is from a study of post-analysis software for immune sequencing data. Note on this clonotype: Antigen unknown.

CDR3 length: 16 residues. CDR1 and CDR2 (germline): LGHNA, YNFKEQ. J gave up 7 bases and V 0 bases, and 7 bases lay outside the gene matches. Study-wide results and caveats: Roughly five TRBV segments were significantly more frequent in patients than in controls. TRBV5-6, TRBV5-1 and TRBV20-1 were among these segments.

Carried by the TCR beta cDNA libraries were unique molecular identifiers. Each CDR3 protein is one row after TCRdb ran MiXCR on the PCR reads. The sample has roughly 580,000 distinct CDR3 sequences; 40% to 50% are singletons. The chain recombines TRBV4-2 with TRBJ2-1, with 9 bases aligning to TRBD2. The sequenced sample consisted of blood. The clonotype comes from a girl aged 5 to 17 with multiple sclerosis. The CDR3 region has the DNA TGTGCCAGCAGCCAAGAGGGGGGTCTAGCGGGAAATGAGCAGTTCTTC. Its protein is CASSQEGGLAGNEQFF.